Presented here are 11 T cell receptor beta chains from one specimen sequenced in a study of T-cell memory formation after mild COVID-19. One entry per CDR3 protein results from TCRdb running MiXCR on the 5' RACE reads. The table shows some 13,000 distinct CDR3 sequences, with around 11% occurring only once. The source material was PBMCs or a T cell subset sorted from them (not recorded which). The receptors here all came from an adult woman who had mild COVID-19 (a few samples of this study predate the infection). Cell type and time point are not known.

This clonotype was detected many times. The gene calls are TRBV20-1 and TRBJ2-1, with TRBD1 identical over 7 bases. There are 16 residues in the CDR3. Germline CDR1 DFQATT, CDR2 SNEGSKA (reference sequence). J gave up 4 bases and V 0 bases, and 9 bases lay outside the gene matches. The CDR3: CSARDARGRPYNEQFF. DNA of the CDR3: TGCAGTGCTAGAGATGCGAGGGGGCGGCCTTACAATGAGCAGTTCTTC.

To note about this clonotype: This may be a read error: a much more frequent sequence differs by one nucleotide. This chain joins TRBV4-2 and TRBJ2-1; D is perhaps TRBD2 (5 bases). The V and J ends lost 0 bases and 5 bases respectively, with 14 bases between them. Looked up from germline, CDR1 is LGHNA and CDR2 is YNFKEQ. This CDR3 has 16 residues. The DNA of the CDR3 is TGTGCCAGCAGCCAAGATAGTACTAGTGGTAACAATGAGCAGTTCTTC. Translating it yields CASSQDSTSGNNEQFF.

This clonotype was counted ten times or more. This sequence joins TRBV27 and TRBJ1-2; D not certain. V was shortened by 5 bases and J by 6 bases, with 16 bases between the two germline ends. CDR3 length: 14 amino acids. Germline assignment: CDR1 MNHEY and CDR2 SMNVEV (reference sequence). This CDR3 reads CASSPTTAWDGYTF. The CDR3, as DNA: TGTGCCAGCAGTCCTACTACAGCCTGGGATGGCTACACCTTC.

This clonotype was recorded many times. V is TRBV4-1 and J is TRBJ2-1, with 12 bases aligning to TRBD2. Per the germline V gene, CDR1 is MGHRA and CDR2 is YSYEKL. V lost 1 base, J lost 8 bases, and 12 bases stayed unmatched. This CDR3 comprises 18 residues. DNA for the CDR3: TGCGCCAGCAGCCAAGTGGGCCCTAGCGGGGGGGCCTGGGATGAGCAGTTCTTC. Protein: CASSQVGPSGGAWDEQFF.

This clonotype was recorded many times. The chain is built from TRBV20-1 and TRBJ1-1; D is ambiguous. The CDR3 loop spans 13 amino acids. Trimming removed 3 bases from V and 10 bases from J, with 18 bases in between. Germline lookup yields CDR1 DFQATT and CDR2 SNEGSKA (reference sequence). This CDR3 is CSARGLVGLGAFF. The CDR3 nucleotides read TGCAGTGCTAGGGGCTTGGTTGGTTTGGGAGCTTTCTTT.

This clonotype was seen repeatedly, ten times or more. The chain recombines TRBV20-1 with TRBJ2-1; 11 bases line up with TRBD2. The CDR3 has 16 residues. J lost 5 bases, V lost 6 bases, and 12 bases had no gene match. CDR1 and CDR2 (germline): DFQATT, SNEGSKA (reference sequence). CDR3 protein: CSAPLAGGSTNNEQFF. For the CDR3, the DNA is TGCAGTGCCCCTTTAGCGGGAGGGAGTACCAACAATGAGCAGTTCTTC.

Many counts were recorded for this clonotype. The rearrangement uses TRBV29-1 and TRBJ1-4, with D unresolved. The CDR3 has 11 residues. The V end was cut by 8 bases, the J end by 8 bases, with 12 bases between. CDR1 is SQVTM, CDR2 ANQGSEA, per germline. The CDR3: CSTFFREKLFF. The CDR3 nucleotides are TGCAGCACCTTCTTTAGGGAAAAACTGTTTTTT. Filled out from reference TRBV29-1 and TRBJ1-4, the complete variable domain reads SAVISQKPSRDICQRGTSLTIQCQVDSQVTMMFWYRQQPGQSLTLIATANQGSEATYESGFVIDKFPISRPNLTFSTLTVSNMSPEDSSIYLCSTFFREKLFFGSGTQLSVL.

The sample holds many counts of this clonotype. This chain links TRBV19 with TRBJ1-1, with D possibly being TRBD1 (5 bases). The CDR3 covers 13 residues. Per the germline V gene, CDR1 is LNHDA and CDR2 is SQIVND (reference sequence). V was clipped by 8 bases and J by 5 bases, with 15 bases between them. CDR3 protein: CASSQRGVTEAFF. The DNA of the CDR3 is TGTGCCAGTTCGCAGCGGGGGGTGACTGAAGCTTTCTTT. Full variable domain (missing parts from reference TRBV19 and TRBJ1-1): DGGITQSPKYLFRKEGQNVTLSCEQNLNHDAMYWYRQDPGQGLRLIYYSQIVNDFQKGDIAEGYSVSREKKESFPLTVTSAQKNPTAFYLCASSQRGVTEAFFGQGTRLTVV.

This clonotype was seen at least ten times. The J gene is TRBJ1-1, the V gene TRBV6-4; no clear D gene. V dropped 4 bases and J dropped 0 bases, with 15 bases sitting between them. There are 16 residues in the CDR3. The germline gives CDR1 MRHNA, CDR2 SNTAGT. The DNA for the CDR3 is TGTGCCAGCAGTGGGATTTTAGGCGTAATGAACACTGAAGCTTTCTTT. It is translated as CASSGILGVMNTEAFF.

At least ten counts were recorded for this clonotype. The chain combines TRBV24-1 with TRBJ2-1; 8 bases are a match to TRBD2. In germline, CDR1 is KGHDR, CDR2 SFDVKD. Trimming cost V 9 bases and J 0 bases; bases outside gene matches: 6. The length of the CDR3 is 15 residues. This CDR3 reads CATAGRATSYNEQFF. CDR3 bases: TGTGCCACCGCCGGGAGGGCGACCTCCTACAATGAGCAGTTCTTC.

The J gene is TRBJ1-2, the V gene TRBV12-3 or TRBV12-4; no reliable D call. V shed 5 bases and J shed 4 bases, with 17 bases lying between them. This CDR3 contains 15 residues. The CDR3 region is CASSPSVGILYGYTF. The DNA for the CDR3 is TGTGCCAGCAGTCCCTCTGTGGGGATCCTCTATGGCTACACCTTC.